Listed below are T cell receptor beta chains from one sample, sequenced in a study of CD4+ T cells in melanoma. Profiling relied on immunoSEQ multiplex PCR, and the TCRdb table lists in-frame clones only, not all of them. The sample yields thousands of clones, around two thirds seen once. The specimen sequenced was cells from a culture (not recorded whether cultured in vitro). All receptors come from a human donor with melanoma. CDR3s include the opening cysteine and the closing phenylalanine or tryptophan. D genes are given only for firm matches. Some rows have no size entry. The others give once, few or many, or a class for an expanded clone.

cdr3_nt cdr3_aa j_call v_call clone_size d_call
TGTGCCAGCAGCCCCCGCGGCTCCTATAATTCACCCCTCCACTTT CASSPRGSYNSPLHF TRBJ1-6 TRBV13 medium-sized .
TGTGCCAGTAGTATACTAGCGGGGGGGCAGGGAGATACGCAGTATTTT CASSILAGGQGDTQYF TRBJ2-3 TRBV19 . TRBD2
TGTGCCAGCAGTTTAAGCCAGCGGGGGTTCGACGAGCAGTACTTC CASSLSQRGFDEQYF TRBJ2-7 TRBV27 . TRBD2
TGCGCCAGCAGCTTGAGGGCAGGTACAGATACGCAGTATTTT CASSLRAGTDTQYF TRBJ2-3 TRBV5-1 . .
TGTGCCAGCAGTTTTTCACTTCCCGATGGCTACACCTTC CASSFSLPDGYTF TRBJ1-2 TRBV12-3/TRBV12-4 once .
TGTGCCAGTAGTGCTCGACAGGCGTGGAACACTGAAGCTTTCTTT CASSARQAWNTEAFF TRBJ1-1 TRBV19 once .
TGTGCCACCAGCAGAGGTTTCGGGCGGGGGGATACCGGGGAGCTGTTTTTT CATSRGFGRGDTGELFF TRBJ2-2 TRBV15 . TRBD2
TGTGCCAGCAGCTTGCTGGGGGGGGACACTGAAGCTTTCTTT CASSLLGGDTEAFF TRBJ1-1 TRBV5-5 . .
TGTGCCAGCAGCAAAAACGGGAGCTGGCCTAGCGGACAGGGGTCAAAGTGGGACTATGGCTACACCTTC CASSKNGSWPSGQGSKWDYGYTF TRBJ1-2 TRBV21-1 . .
TGTGCCAGCAGTTACACAGGGCGAAATTCACCCCTCCACTTT CASSYTGRNSPLHF TRBJ1-6 TRBV6-2/TRBV6-3 . .
TGTGCCAGCAGCCGTAATACAGGGGGCGCTGGCAATCAGCCCCAGCATTTT CASSRNTGGAGNQPQHF TRBJ1-5 TRBV4-2 . TRBD1
TGTGCCAGCAGCCACACGACTAGCGGGGTAGGTGAGCAGTTCTTC CASSHTTSGVGEQFF TRBJ2-1 TRBV3-1/TRBV3-2 medium-sized TRBD2
TGTGCCAGTAGTAGACAGGGAACTGAAGCTTTCTTT CASSRQGTEAFF TRBJ1-1 TRBV19 . TRBD1
TGTGCCAGCAGCTTTGCGAGCGGGGCCCCCTACGAGCAGTACTTC CASSFASGAPYEQYF TRBJ2-7 TRBV7-2 . TRBD2
TGTGCCAGCAGCTTGGGCCAGGGTAGCACTGAAGCTTTCTTT CASSLGQGSTEAFF TRBJ1-1 TRBV7-2 . .
TGTGCCAGCAGCGCCTCTAGCGGGGAACCTTACTACGAGCAGTACTTC CASSASSGEPYYEQYF TRBJ2-7 TRBV9 . TRBD2
TGCAGCGTTCTTGGGGGCGATGGCTACACCTTC CSVLGGDGYTF TRBJ1-2 TRBV29-1 medium-sized .
TGTGCCAGCAGCCGTGACCTCACTCGGGGCGAGCAGTACTTC CASSRDLTRGEQYF TRBJ2-7 TRBV7-9 . .
TGTGCCAGCAGCCAACAGGCTTATCAGCCCCAGCATTTT CASSQQAYQPQHF TRBJ1-5 TRBV6-2/TRBV6-3 . .
TGTGCCACCAGTGATTGGGGGCTTGGCGGGGGGGCCGGTCGGTCAGATACGCAGTATTTT CATSDWGLGGGAGRSDTQYF TRBJ2-3 TRBV24-1 . TRBD2
TGTGCCAGCAGCGGGAGCTCGCGAGAAAAACTGTTTTTT CASSGSSREKLFF TRBJ1-4 TRBV27 few .
TGTGCCAGCAGCGCAACCGGACAGGGAGGCTTTGAGCAGTTCTTC CASSATGQGGFEQFF TRBJ2-1 TRBV9 once TRBD1
TGTGCCTGGACTATTGCCAACCAAGTCTTGAGTAATTCACCCCTCCACTTT CAWTIANQVLSNSPLHF TRBJ1-6 TRBV30 . .
TGCGCCAGCAGCCAAGGTCGGGGGGAAAGGTCCTACGAGCAGTACTTC CASSQGRGERSYEQYF TRBJ2-7 TRBV4-1 . TRBD2
TGCGCCAGCAGCCAAGAGTTTGCGGGATTTCAGCCCCAGCATTTT CASSQEFAGFQPQHF TRBJ1-5 TRBV4-1 . .
TGCAGCGTTGTCCCTAGCGGGGCACCCTACGAGCAGTACTTC CSVVPSGAPYEQYF TRBJ2-7 TRBV29-1 . TRBD2
TGTGCCAGCGGAGCCGGGACCTACGAGCAGTACTTC CASGAGTYEQYF TRBJ2-7 TRBV2 . .
TGTGCCAGCAGTACGACAGGGCACTCTGGAAACACCATATATTTT CASSTTGHSGNTIYF TRBJ1-3 TRBV6-6 . TRBD1